Included here is one T cell receptor (beta chain) sequence, with context. CDR1 and CDR2 from the germline V gene are SGHRS and YFSETQ. V lost 2 bases to trimming and J lost 5 bases; unmatched junction nucleotides: 17. There are 18 residues in the CDR3. The data were produced by immunoSEQ multiplex PCR, yet TCRdb's version contains in-frame clones alone and is incomplete. Of fewer than 85,000 clones listed, about 92% are singletons. The data were taken from a study of brain T cells in children with intractable seizures. The specimen comprised peripheral blood, sampled at surgery. The receptor was derived from a boy younger than two with tuberous sclerosis and intractable seizures. The V call is TRBV5-1, the J call TRBJ1-1; 8 bases fit TRBD1. Here the CDR3 DNA reads TGCGCCAGCAGCTTTGAAGGGCAGGGGGCGTCTCCCCGAACTGAAGCTTTCTTT. It yields the protein CASSFEGQGASPRTEAFF.